Presented here are 25 T cell receptor beta chains from one specimen sequenced in a study of cytomegalovirus exposure and HLA in healthy donors. Primers for the PCR totalled 60 Vbeta and 13 Jbeta. Generated by immunoSEQ multiplex PCR, the TCRdb table keeps only in-frame clones and is missing some. The sample holds about 200,000 clones; more than 60% are singletons and the top ten take 15%. The sequencing input was PBMCs. The receptors stem from a man aged 35 to 55 in good health and CMV-seronegative.

J is TRBJ2-3 and V is TRBV28; no clear D gene. The CDR3 contains 15 residues. V was cut by 1 base and J by 3 bases, with 11 bases left in between. Germline values: CDR1 MDHEN, CDR2 SYDVKM. The CDR3 bases are TGTGCCAGCAGTTTATTTTCGAGGATAACAGATACGCAGTATTTT. Its protein is CASSLFSRITDTQYF.

The V gene is TRBV9, the J gene TRBJ2-6, with TRBD1 as a possible D gene (5 bases). The CDR3 runs to 15 residues. Germline CDR1 is SGDLS and CDR2 is YYNGEE. V was trimmed by 7 bases and J by 2 bases, leaving 13 bases between them. CDR3 amino acids: CASGQGQPGANVLTF. The CDR3 DNA reads TGTGCCAGCGGTCAGGGCCAACCTGGGGCCAACGTCCTGACTTTC.

The CDR3 DNA reads TGCGCCAGCAGCCAAGAGACAGGGCCCTATGGCTACACCTTC. Its translation is CASSQETGPYGYTF. The V and J genes are TRBV4-3 and TRBJ1-2; TRBD1 aligns across 7 bases. The V gene end was trimmed by 0 bases and the J gene end by 4 bases; junction bases not matched to a gene: 2. This CDR3 is built from 14 residues. Germline values: CDR1 LGHNA, CDR2 YSLEER.

The rearrangement uses TRBV9 and TRBJ1-2; D gene ambiguous. Looked up from germline, CDR1 is SGDLS and CDR2 is YYNGEE. V lost 0 bases and J 6 bases, leaving 6 bases between the germline ends. CDR3 length: 12 amino acids. This CDR3 is CASSVGGDGYTF. Written as DNA, the CDR3 is TGTGCCAGCAGCGTAGGAGGCGATGGCTACACCTTC.

The CDR3 protein is CASGLFLNTGELFF. Written as DNA, the CDR3 is TGTGCCAGTGGACTTTTCCTGAACACCGGGGAGCTGTTTTTT. The chain employs TRBV19 and TRBJ2-2; possibly TRBD2 for D (5 bases). Germline V gives CDR1 LNHDA, CDR2 SQIVND (reference sequence). The V end was cut by 8 bases, the J end by 1 base, with 11 bases between. The CDR3 runs 14 residues.

The CDR3 loop reads CASRRRDWDTEAFF. The DNA of the CDR3 is TGTGCCAGCAGAAGACGGGACTGGGACACTGAAGCTTTCTTT. The chain combines TRBV28 with TRBJ1-1, with D perhaps matching TRBD1 (5 bases). The CDR3 runs 14 residues. Trimming stripped 6 bases from V and 3 bases from J, with 14 bases between. Germline values: CDR1 MDHEN, CDR2 SYDVKM.

The V gene is TRBV19, the J gene TRBJ1-2, with 8 bases lining up with TRBD1. Germline loops: CDR1 LNHDA, CDR2 SQIVND (reference sequence). Trimming took 5 bases from V and 4 from J; bases not matched to a gene: 3. The CDR3 has 13 residues. CDR3 DNA sequence: TGTGCCAGTAGTTTTGGACAGGGCTATGGCTACACCTTC. Its translation is CASSFGQGYGYTF.

The CDR3 region is CSVEEDGRPTGENSGNTIYF. Here the CDR3 DNA reads TGCAGCGTTGAAGAAGATGGCAGACCTACCGGGGAGAACTCTGGAAACACCATATATTTT. The chain recombines TRBV29-1 with TRBJ1-3; D uncertain. The V and J ends lost 0 bases and 0 bases respectively, with 24 bases between them. The CDR3 runs to 20 residues. Germline V CDR1 and CDR2: SQVTM, ANQGSEA.

About this clone itself: Mismatch with germline at one junction end may stem from a read error. The chain has TRBV7-9 and TRBJ1-1; the match to TRBD1 covers 9 bases. The length of the CDR3 is 15 residues. Germline-derived CDR1 and CDR2 are SEHNR and FQNEAQ (reference sequence). The DNA for the CDR3 is TGTTCCAGCAGCTTAGAGGGACAGGGGAACACTGAAGCTTTCTTT. Encoded protein: CSSSLEGQGNTEAFF. Complete variable domain (other parts from reference TRBV7-9 and TRBJ1-1): DTGVSQNPRHKITKRGQNVTFRCDPISEHNRLYWYRQTLGQGPEFLTYFQNEAQLEKSRLLSDRFSAERPKGSFSTLEIQRTEQGDSAMYLCSSSLEGQGNTEAFFGQGTRLTVV.

This sequence joins TRBV5-4 and TRBJ2-5, with TRBD2 as a possible D gene (7 bases). Germline V CDR1 and CDR2: SGHNT, YYREEE (reference sequence). The germline V and J ends were trimmed by 6 bases and 0 bases, with 18 bases remaining between them. The CDR3 has 16 residues. The CDR3 spells CASTIGGGPYQETQYF. CDR3 bases: TGTGCCAGCACTATAGGGGGGGGGCCGTACCAAGAGACCCAGTACTTC.

The chain carries TRBV7-2 and TRBJ2-3, with 7 bases aligning to TRBD1. The V segment lost 2 bases and the J segment 4 bases; nucleotides outside the gene matches: 15. CDR1 and CDR2 from the germline V gene are SGHTA and FQGNSA. The CDR3 contains 18 residues. The CDR3 coding sequence is TGTGCCAGCAGCTTAAGGATGTCTGGGGACAGTTGGGCAGATACGCAGTATTTT. Protein sequence: CASSLRMSGDSWADTQYF.

The chain has TRBV14 and TRBJ1-6; the match to TRBD1 covers 10 bases. The germline V gene encodes CDR1 SGHDN and CDR2 FVKESK. The V and J ends lost 6 bases and 7 bases, in that order; junction bases with no gene match: 6. The CDR3 covers 15 residues. Here the CDR3 reads CASRRGQGENSPLHF. CDR3 DNA sequence: TGTGCCAGCAGACGCGGACAGGGGGAGAATTCACCCCTCCACTTT.

V usage is TRBV7-2 and J usage is TRBJ1-6, with a tentative D call TRBD1 (5 bases). CDR3 length: 14 amino acids. V lost 2 bases and J 7 bases, leaving 9 bases between the germline ends. Germline V gene sequence: CDR1 SGHTA, CDR2 FQGNSA. CDR3 amino acids: CASSLTTENSPLHF. CDR3 coding DNA: TGTGCCAGCAGCTTAACGACAGAGAATTCACCCCTCCACTTT.

Turning to this clone: The sample holds other DNA sequences that translate to the same CDR3. CDR3 protein: CASSVGRGGYTF. In DNA, the CDR3 is TGTGCCAGCAGCGTAGGTCGGGGAGGCTACACCTTC. V gene TRBV9 combines with J gene TRBJ1-2; D is unclear. CDR1 is SGDLS, CDR2 YYNGEE, per germline. Trimming cost V 0 bases and J 8 bases, with 8 bases left between them. The CDR3 contains 12 residues. Variable domain in full (rest from reference TRBV9 and TRBJ1-2): DSGVTQTPKHLITATGQRVTLRCSPRSGDLSVYWYQQSLDQGLQFLIQYYNGEERAKGNILERFSAQQFPDLHSELNLSSLELGDSALYFCASSVGRGGYTFGSGTRLTVV.

The V gene is TRBV7-2, the J gene TRBJ2-4, with D perhaps TRBD1 (6 bases). CDR3 length: 18 amino acids. V was clipped by 2 bases and J by 0 bases, with 17 bases between them. Germline V CDR1 and CDR2: SGHTA, FQGNSA. The CDR3 nucleotides are TGTGCCAGCAGCTTACGGGGTTCAGGGGCGCTAGCCAAAAACATTCAGTACTTC. This gives the protein CASSLRGSGALAKNIQYF.

The rearrangement joins TRBV15 to TRBJ2-7; 8 nucleotides align to TRBD1. CDR3 length: 15 residues. J gave up 6 bases and V 4 bases, and 11 bases lay outside the gene matches. Per the germline V gene, CDR1 is LNHNV and CDR2 is YYDKDF (reference sequence). CDR3 in amino acids: CATSNRQGPLIEQYF. The CDR3 DNA follows: TGTGCCACCAGCAATCGACAGGGGCCTTTGATCGAGCAGTACTTC.

CDR3 amino acids: CASSPRPGGGSIDEQFF. The CDR3 nucleotides are TGTGCCAGCTCACCACGGCCTGGCGGGGGGAGTATCGATGAGCAGTTCTTC. V usage is TRBV18 and J usage is TRBJ2-1, with 8 bases aligning to TRBD2. This CDR3 region has 17 residues. Germline CDR1 reads KGHSH; CDR2 reads LQKENI. Losses at the gene ends were 1 base for V and 8 bases for J; bases not matched to a gene: 13.

The chain is built from TRBV7-8 and TRBJ2-1, with 10 bases identical to TRBD1. Germline lookup yields CDR1 SGHVS and CDR2 FQNEAQ. V gave up 4 bases and J gave up 7 bases; unmatched junction bases: 7. The CDR3 has 15 residues. In nucleotides, the CDR3 is TGTGCCAGCAGCTCAGGGACAGGGGTCCGGAATGAGCAGTTCTTC. This codes for CASSSGTGVRNEQFF.

The CDR3 spells CATRVSGDDTEAFF. Here the CDR3 DNA reads TGTGCCACCCGGGTTTCCGGGGATGACACTGAAGCTTTCTTT. The V and J genes are TRBV7-3 and TRBJ1-1; D not certain. With 10 bases removed from V and 3 bases from J, the gap between germline ends came to 18 bases. Germline CDR1 is SGHTA and CDR2 is FQGTGA. The CDR3 runs to 14 residues.

The rearrangement links TRBV5-4 to TRBJ2-7; TRBD1 matches at 9 bases. The trim removed 4 bases at V and 5 bases at J, leaving 4 bases unmatched. CDR1 is SGHNT and CDR2 is YYREEE in the germline V gene (reference sequence). CDR3 length: 13 amino acids. The CDR3 DNA sequence: TGTGCCAGCAGCCTTACAGGGGGCGACGAGCAGTACTTC. It translates to CASSLTGGDEQYF.

The J gene is TRBJ1-5, the V gene TRBV29-1; 7 bases match TRBD1. The CDR3 spans 14 residues. CDR1 is SQVTM, CDR2 ANQGSEA, per germline. The V gene end was trimmed by 5 bases and the J gene end by 2 bases; junction bases not matched to a gene: 6. Here the CDR3 DNA reads TGCAGCGTTTCGACAGGGATAGGCAATCAGCCCCAGCATTTT. It encodes CSVSTGIGNQPQHF. Full variable domain (missing parts from reference TRBV29-1 and TRBJ1-5): SAVISQKPSRDICQRGTSLTIQCQVDSQVTMMFWYRQQPGQSLTLIATANQGSEATYESGFVIDKFPISRPNLTFSTLTVSNMSPEDSSIYLCSVSTGIGNQPQHFGDGTRLSIL.

This chain uses TRBV9 with TRBJ2-1; tentatively, D is TRBD2 (6 bases). CDR3 length: 11 residues. V lost 3 bases, J lost 13 bases, and 11 bases lay in between. Germline V gene lookup returns CDR1 SGDLS and CDR2 YYNGEE. Written as DNA, the CDR3 is TGTGCCAGCAGCGGTCGGGGGTTCCAGTTCTTC. Protein product: CASSGRGFQFF.

This chain links TRBV5-1 with TRBJ2-2, with D possibly matching TRBD1 (5 bases). The V end was cut by 4 bases, the J end by 5 bases, with 18 bases between. Germline V gene lookup returns CDR1 SGHRS and CDR2 YFSETQ. This CDR3 has 16 residues. CDR3 sequence: CASSQEAGLVTGELFF. DNA of the CDR3: TGCGCCAGCAGCCAGGAAGCAGGGTTAGTTACCGGGGAGCTGTTTTTT.

The chain uses TRBV5-4 and TRBJ2-2; the D gene is possibly TRBD1 (5 bases). Looked up from germline, CDR1 is SGHNT and CDR2 is YYREEE (reference sequence). This CDR3 is 14 amino acids long. Trimming took off 3 bases at V and 3 bases at J, with 9 bases between the two ends. The chain's CDR3 is CASSSYRYTGELFF. CDR3 DNA sequence: TGTGCCAGCAGCTCCTACAGGTACACCGGGGAGCTGTTTTTT.

V usage is TRBV30 and J usage is TRBJ2-7, with unresolved D. Germline assignment: CDR1 GTSNPN and CDR2 SVGIG (reference sequence). This CDR3 is 11 amino acids long. Trimming stripped 1 base from V and 4 bases from J, with 5 bases between. The CDR3 bases are TGTGCCTGGAGTGACGGTTACGAGCAGTACTTC. Translation gives CAWSDGYEQYF.